This T cell receptor (beta chain) was captured by sequencing in a study of T cells in Graves' hyperthyroidism and ophthalmopathy. Study-level background: Upon initial diagnosis and before any treatment, peripheral blood was collected.

Broader study findings: A 13 V-J signature model discriminated ophthalmopathy versus stable hyperthyroidism. Also found in blood were most expanded thyroid clonotypes above 0.001.

From RNA transcripts, TCR beta CDR3 regions were amplified. The HTBI set primed first-round TCR CDR3 RT-PCR. TCRdb analysed the multiplex PCR reads with MiXCR anew, one entry per CDR3 protein. The sample has over 450,000 distinct CDR3 sequences; about a sixth are singletons. Roughly 9.1 ml of fresh peripheral blood supplied the PBMCs. Many counts were recorded for this clonotype. Its antigen is undetermined. V dropped 3 bases and J dropped 2 bases, with 14 bases sitting between them. CDR3 length equals 15 residues. Germline V gene data show CDR1 as DFQATT and CDR2 as SNEGSKA (reference sequence). The J gene is TRBJ1-5, the V gene TRBV20-1, with D tentatively TRBD1 (6 bases). The sequencing input was blood. This clonotype was sampled from a young woman with Graves' ophthalmopathy. CDR3 region: CSARQQGWGNQPQHF. The CDR3 DNA sequence: TGCAGTGCTAGGCAACAGGGATGGGGCAATCAGCCCCAGCATTTT.